The T cell receptor (beta chain) under discussion was sequenced for a study of T cell changes during pregnancy in multiple sclerosis. Germline V gene sequence: CDR1 ENHRY, CDR2 SYGVKD. With 3 bases removed from V and 6 bases from J, the gap between germline ends came to 8 bases. This CDR3 spans 13 amino acids. TCRdb's table, derived via immunoSEQ multiplex PCR, lists solely in-frame clones and lacks some. Seen here are over 50,000 clones, approximately 86% observed once, and the top ten hold around 0.4%. The source is a female donor with multiple sclerosis, enrolled in a pregnancy study. This chain joins TRBV10-3 and TRBJ1-4; no firm D call. This specimen consisted of CD4+ T cells from peripheral blood mononuclear cells, obtained in the third trimester of pregnancy. In nucleotides, the CDR3 is TGTGCCATCAGTGATACGGTGGATGAAAAACTGTTTTTT. Protein product: CAISDTVDEKLFF.